This is a list of T cell receptor beta chains from one sample in a study of human T cells and chemical hapten exposure. TCRdb called the RACE reads again in MiXCR, with one record for every CDR3 protein. This table has about 92,000 distinct CDR3 sequences, 9.6% appearing once. This sample comprised whole blood, obtained in connection with sensitization to the hapten diphenylcyclopropenone (DPC). All receptors derive from a woman aged 40 to 49 with alopecia areata. Some clones in this sample may be carry-over from other donors' samples. Both conserved end residues are part of each CDR3. D genes are given only for firm matches. Clone size is not always given. Where it is, it says once, few, many or a class for expanded clones.

TRBV7-6	few	-	16	TRBJ2-3	CASSPGWGRGTDTQYF	TGTGCCAGCAGCCCGGGGTGGGGCCGCGGCACAGATACGCAGTATTTT
TRBV4-3	many	TRBD2	17	TRBJ2-1	CASSQALTSGLSGEQFF	TGCGCCAGCAGCCAAGCGTTGACTAGCGGGCTCTCGGGGGAGCAGTTCTTC
TRBV25-1	-	TRBD2	15	TRBJ2-1	CASSEVAGGTKGQFF	TGTGCCAGCAGTGAAGTAGCGGGGGGCACTAAAGGGCAGTTCTTC
TRBV6-1	-	TRBD2	17	TRBJ2-2	CASSEWRSGGRTGELFF	TGTGCCAGCAGTGAATGGCGAAGCGGGGGGAGGACCGGGGAGCTGTTTTTT
TRBV7-2	many	TRBD1	14	TRBJ1-2	CASSLKGANYGYTF	TGTGCCAGCAGCTTAAAGGGGGCCAACTATGGCTACACCTTC
TRBV5-1	-	-	14	TRBJ2-7	CASSLAGGQDEQYF	TGCGCCAGCAGCTTGGCCGGGGGCCAGGACGAGCAGTACTTC
TRBV18	many	-	17	TRBJ2-2	CASSPSREARSTGELFF	TGTGCCAGCTCACCGAGCAGGGAAGCTCGGTCGACCGGGGAGCTGTTTTTT
TRBV18	many	-	13	TRBJ1-2	CASSTRGFYGYTF	TGTGCCAGCTCTACACGGGGATTCTATGGCTACACCTTC
TRBV2	many	TRBD1	13	TRBJ2-7	CARWQGQGTEQYF	TGTGCCAGATGGCAGGGACAGGGGACCGAGCAGTACTTC
TRBV28	many	-	15	TRBJ1-4	CASKSATVAGEKLFF	TGTGCCAGCAAGAGCGCAACGGTTGCCGGGGAAAAACTGTTTTTT
TRBV20-1	-	-	14	TRBJ2-7	CSAPIRDPSYEQYF	TGCAGTGCCCCAATCCGGGACCCCTCCTACGAGCAGTACTTC
TRBV3-1	few	-	15	TRBJ1-2	CASSQGSAQVDGYTF	TGTGCCAGCAGCCAAGGATCGGCCCAAGTAGATGGCTACACCTTC
TRBV5-4	few	-	16	TRBJ2-6	CASSLDLSSGANVLTF	TGTGCCAGCAGCTTGGATTTGTCTTCTGGGGCCAACGTCCTGACTTTC
TRBV2	many	-	11	TRBJ2-3	CASSSVDTQYF	TGTGCCAGCAGTTCGGTTGATACGCAGTATTTT
TRBV5-6	many	-	15	TRBJ2-4	CASSLDGLPRTPKYF	TGTGCCAGCAGCTTGGATGGTCTACCAAGGACCCCAAAGTACTTC
TRBV12-3/TRBV12-4	many	-	12	TRBJ1-6	CASSLQSSPLHF	TGTGCCAGCAGTTTGCAGAGCTCACCCCTCCACTTT
TRBV11-2	-	-	14	TRBJ1-4	CASSLDRRHSGLFF	TGTGCCAGCAGCTTAGATCGCAGGCATAGTGGACTGTTTTTT
TRBV6-4	many	-	15	TRBJ1-2	CASSDEPDGTYGYTF	TGTGCCAGCAGTGACGAACCCGACGGGACCTATGGCTACACCTTC
TRBV7-8	many	-	12	TRBJ2-7	CASSPGIYEQYF	TGTGCCAGCAGCCCAGGTATCTACGAGCAGTACTTC
TRBV2	few	-	12	TRBJ2-1	CASSPQRVHLFF	TGTGCCAGCAGTCCACAAAGGGTCCACTTGTTCTTC
TRBV7-2	-	-	13	TRBJ1-1	CASSLAEGTEAFF	TGTGCCAGCAGCTTAGCGGAGGGGACTGAAGCTTTCTTT
TRBV7-9	few	TRBD1	16	TRBJ2-1	CASSSAGGLGMNEQFF	TGTGCCAGCAGCTCGGCAGGGGGCTTGGGAATGAATGAGCAGTTCTTC
TRBV20-1	many	-	11	TRBJ1-2	CSARFAQAYTF	TGCAGTGCTAGATTCGCACAGGCCTACACCTTC
TRBV29-1	few	TRBD1	14	TRBJ2-5	CSVEWLTGWETQYF	TGCAGCGTTGAATGGTTGACAGGGTGGGAGACCCAGTACTTC
TRBV11-2	many	-	14	TRBJ2-3	CASSSDRNTDTQYF	TGTGCCAGCAGCTCGGACAGAAACACAGATACGCAGTATTTT
TRBV9	-	-	15	TRBJ2-3	CASSVDRQDTDTQYF	TGTGCCAGCAGCGTAGATAGACAAGACACAGATACGCAGTATTTT
TRBV7-9	-	TRBD1	12	TRBJ2-7	CASSSTGDEQYF	TGTGCCAGCAGCTCGACAGGGGACGAGCAGTACTTC
TRBV12-3/TRBV12-4	few	-	15	TRBJ2-7	CASSLGQHAIYEQYF	TGTGCCAGCAGTTTAGGCCAGCACGCCATCTACGAGCAGTACTTC
TRBV20-1	few	-	13	TRBJ1-5	CSARSRTNQPQHF	TGCAGTGCTAGATCCCGTACAAATCAGCCCCAGCATTTT